Listed below are T cell receptor beta chains from one sample, sequenced in a study of T cells in Graves' hyperthyroidism and ophthalmopathy. TCRdb re-derived calls from the multiplex PCR reads in MiXCR, one entry per CDR3 protein. This sample has roughly 500,000 distinct CDR3 sequences; approximately 22% occur once, and the top ten carry 45% to 50%. The specimen sequenced was blood. Receptors were obtained from a woman aged 65 to 85 with Graves' ophthalmopathy. The CDR3 runs from the conserved cysteine through the conserved F or W. Fields, in order: D gene, clone size, V gene, J gene, CDR3 DNA, CDR3 protein. D genes are given only for firm matches. The listing skips clone size in some rows; elsewhere it reads once, few, many or a size class.

-	-	TRBV19	TRBJ2-3	TGTGCCAGTAGCGAGGTGGCGGGAGATACGCAGTATTTT	CASSEVAGDTQYF
TRBD2	many	TRBV6-2/TRBV6-3	TRBJ2-7	TGTGCCAGCAGTCACGGGACTAGCGGGAGGTACGAGCAGTACTTC	CASSHGTSGRYEQYF
-	many	TRBV29-1	TRBJ2-3	TGCAGCGTTGAAGCATCCACAGATACGCAGTATTTT	CSVEASTDTQYF
TRBD2	-	TRBV11-2	TRBJ2-3	TGTGCCAGCAGCCAGGCTTCTAGCGGAATTAGCACAGATACGCAGTATTTT	CASSQASSGISTDTQYF
TRBD1	few	TRBV3-1	TRBJ2-7	TGTGCCAGCAGCTGGACAGGGTTCTACGAGCAGTACTTC	CASSWTGFYEQYF
-	few	TRBV7-2	TRBJ1-5	TGTGCCAGCAGCCCTACACCAGGTCAGCCCCAGCATTTT	CASSPTPGQPQHF
-	few	TRBV6-1	TRBJ2-7	TGTGCCAGCAGTTTAGGTGGGGGGGCAGGAGGCGAGCAGTACTTC	CASSLGGGAGGEQYF
-	-	TRBV4-1	TRBJ1-4	TGCGCCAGCAGCCAAGACGGGGCGACTAATGAAAAACTGTTTTTT	CASSQDGATNEKLFF
-	few	TRBV9	TRBJ1-1	TGTGCCAGCAGCGGAGGTTATGCCACTGAAGCTTTCTTT	CASSGGYATEAFF
TRBD1	few	TRBV14	TRBJ2-7	TGTGCCAGCAGCCAGCGGACAGGGCTCTCCTACGAGCAGTACTTC	CASSQRTGLSYEQYF
-	-	TRBV7-9	TRBJ1-6	TGTGCCAGCAGCTTAGCGCGCACAGGGAATTCACCCCTCCACTTT	CASSLARTGNSPLHF
-	-	TRBV7-2	TRBJ1-4	TGTGCCAGCAGCTTAGTTGGCGGAGGACAACCTAATGAAAAACTGTTTTTT	CASSLVGGGQPNEKLFF
-	-	TRBV6-6	TRBJ1-1	TGTGCCAGCAGTTACCTCTATGGACTGCAGAACACTGAAGCTTTCTTT	CASSYLYGLQNTEAFF
TRBD2	few	TRBV12-3/TRBV12-4	TRBJ2-3	TGTGCCAGCAGTTCCGCGACTAGCGGAACAGATACGCAGTATTTT	CASSSATSGTDTQYF
-	many	TRBV2	TRBJ1-1	TGTGCCAGCAGTGAGCGACCGAGTGAAGCTTTCTTT	CASSERPSEAFF
-	few	TRBV2	TRBJ2-2	TGTGCCAGCTCGACAAGGTTGAACACCGGGGAGCTGTTTTTT	CASSTRLNTGELFF
TRBD2	-	TRBV4-1	TRBJ2-7	TGCGCCAGCAGCCAAGTTTCAACTAGCGGGAGGATTGGGTCCTACGAGCAGTACTTC	CASSQVSTSGRIGSYEQYF
-	few	TRBV5-1	TRBJ1-5	TGCGCCAGCAGCTTGGAAGGGCAAAGGAGTCAGCCCCAGCATTTT	CASSLEGQRSQPQHF
-	few	TRBV6-1	TRBJ1-2	TGTGCCAGCCTTGGGGGGGACTATGGCTACACCTTC	CASLGGDYGYTF
-	many	TRBV30	TRBJ1-1	TGTGCCTGGGGACAGAACACTGAAGCTTTCTTT	CAWGQNTEAFF
TRBD1	-	TRBV7-2	TRBJ2-7	TGTGCCAGCAGCTTAGTCGGGACAGGGGCTAGAGAGCAGTACTTC	CASSLVGTGAREQYF
TRBD1	-	TRBV3-1	TRBJ2-7	TGTGCCAGCAGCGAAAGCTGGGACAGTGGTTACGAGCAGTACTTC	CASSESWDSGYEQYF
TRBD2	-	TRBV6-1	TRBJ2-1	TGTGCCAGCAGTGAAGACAGGCTAGCGGGCAGGCACGATGAGCAGTTCTTC	CASSEDRLAGRHDEQFF
TRBD1	few	TRBV12-3/TRBV12-4	TRBJ1-2	TGTGCCAGCAGTTTTACAGGGGGAGGCGGCTACACCTTC	CASSFTGGGGYTF
TRBD1	-	TRBV28	TRBJ2-1	TGTGCCAGCAGTCGTCGACAGGGCCTTACCTACAATGAGCAGTTCTTC	CASSRRQGLTYNEQFF
-	-	TRBV30	TRBJ2-2	TGTGCCTGGAGTGTAGACGACACCGGGGAGCTGCTTTTT	CAWSVDDTGELLF
-	-	TRBV5-1	TRBJ1-3	TGCGCCAGCAGCTTGGCACCAGGAGGAAACACCATATATTTT	CASSLAPGGNTIYF
TRBD1	many	TRBV5-1	TRBJ1-2	TGCGCCAGCAGCCGGGACAGGGTCTATGGCTACACCTTC	CASSRDRVYGYTF
-	many	TRBV18	TRBJ2-3	TGTGCCAGCTCACCGAGGGGGAACACAGATACGCAGTATTTT	CASSPRGNTDTQYF
TRBD2	many	TRBV7-2	TRBJ2-3	TGTGCCAGCAGCTTTGCGGGAGCGGAAGTAGATACGCAGTATTTT	CASSFAGAEVDTQYF
-	many	TRBV28	TRBJ1-2	TGTGCCAGCAGTTTATTGAGTGTTCCCTATGGCTACACCTTC	CASSLLSVPYGYTF
-	-	TRBV12-5	TRBJ2-2	TGTGCTAGTGGTCCCTCGTCCGGCACCGGGGAGCTGTTTTTT	CASGPSSGTGELFF
TRBD2	-	TRBV20-1	TRBJ2-7	TGCAGTGTTGTTAGCGGGAGTGTCTACAATGAGCAGTACTTC	CSVVSGSVYNEQYF
-	many	TRBV15	TRBJ1-4	TGTGCCACCAGCAGAGATGTGGGGCCAACTAATGAAAAACTGTTTTTT	CATSRDVGPTNEKLFF
-	many	TRBV6-5	TRBJ2-5	TGTGCCAGCAGTTACTCGCGGAGTGAGACCCAGTACTTC	CASSYSRSETQYF
-	-	TRBV27	TRBJ1-1	TGTGCCAGCAGTTTATCGGCAGGCATGAACACTGAAGCTTTCTTT	CASSLSAGMNTEAFF
-	-	TRBV7-2	TRBJ2-5	TGTGCCAGCAGCTTGGACTATCTGGAGACCCAGTACTTC	CASSLDYLETQYF
-	-	TRBV10-3	TRBJ2-2	TGTGCCATCAGAGCCCCGAACACCGGGGAGCTGTTTTTT	CAIRAPNTGELFF
TRBD1	few	TRBV7-9	TRBJ2-7	TGTGCCAGCAGCTTAGTGGCGACAGGGGGCCACGAGCAGTACTTC	CASSLVATGGHEQYF
-	once	TRBV3-1	TRBJ1-2	TGTGCCAGCAGCCAAGGTGTCGTCGGGCTTGGGTATGGCTACACCTTC	CASSQGVVGLGYGYTF
-	many	TRBV3-1	TRBJ1-2	TGTGCCAGCAGCCAAGACGCCCGCGGTAACTATGGCTACACCTTC	CASSQDARGNYGYTF